This TCR beta chain was sequenced during a study of healthy donors' naive CD4 and CD8 T cells. Whole-study context: Donors came from three age groups: 20-25, 40-50 and 60-70 years. Broader study findings: Most V and J genes were reportedly biased between naive CD4+ and CD8+ cells.

The V segment lost 4 bases and the J segment 3 bases; nucleotides outside the gene matches: 6. Germline loops: CDR1 SQVTM, CDR2 ANQGSEA. The CDR3 extends over 13 amino acids. Starting from around 500 ng of total RNA, TCR libraries were made with linear amplification. MiXCR, run by TCRdb on the reads, gives a single entry per CDR3 protein. The table shows 180,000 or so distinct CDR3 sequences, with 65% to 75% occurring only once. As to this clonotype: Its antigen is unknown.

Naive CD4+ cells were sorted as CD4+CD8-CD45RO-CD45RA+; naive CD8+ as CD8+CD4-CD45RA+CD27bright. The chain combines TRBV29-1 with TRBJ2-7, with TRBD1 identical over 7 bases. The sequenced sample consisted of naive CD4+ and CD8+ T cells sorted from blood, pooled from several donors. This receptor was obtained from a pool of human donors in good health; the sample pools cells from several healthy donors. CDR3 DNA sequence: TGCAGCGTTGCCCGGGACAGATACTACGAGCAGTACTTC. Its protein product is CSVARDRYYEQYF.